The rows below give T cell receptor beta chains drawn from one sample of a study of spatial heterogeneity in lung cancer. TCRdb re-called the 5' RACE reads through MiXCR, storing one row per CDR3 protein. This table has about 110,000 distinct CDR3 sequences, 11% appearing once. This sample comprised PBMCs, obtained at follow-up. The receptors were sampled from a female donor with early-stage non-small cell lung cancer. Both conserved end residues are part of each CDR3. D genes are given only for firm matches. Part of the rows lack a size; the others show once, few, many or a class for expanded clones.

v_gene	abundance	d_gene	j_gene	CDR3aa	CDR3nt
TRBV27	few	TRBD2	TRBJ2-3	CASKRASGANTDTQYF	TGTGCCAGCAAGCGGGCTAGCGGGGCGAATACAGATACGCAGTATTTT
TRBV2	NA	TRBD1	TRBJ2-3	CASIAGQGADTQYF	TGTGCCAGCATAGCGGGACAGGGGGCAGATACGCAGTATTTT
TRBV24-1	few	NA	TRBJ2-1	CATSDLKTGRGSYNEQFF	TGTGCCACCAGTGATTTGAAGACAGGGAGGGGATCCTACAATGAGCAGTTCTTC
TRBV5-1	NA	TRBD1	TRBJ1-1	CASSSGQIMNTEAFF	TGCGCCAGCAGCTCGGGACAGATCATGAACACTGAAGCTTTCTTT
TRBV11-2	NA	NA	TRBJ1-1	CASRLGGSGLPEAFF	TGTGCCAGCAGGTTGGGGGGATCGGGACTCCCTGAAGCTTTCTTT
TRBV6-2/TRBV6-3	few	NA	TRBJ1-5	CASSRYSQPQHF	TGTGCCAGCAGCCGATACAGTCAGCCCCAGCATTTT
TRBV13	NA	NA	TRBJ2-1	CASNRDQGPGEQFF	TGTGCCAGCAACCGAGATCAGGGCCCAGGGGAGCAGTTCTTC
TRBV14	NA	NA	TRBJ1-1	CASSHNVVTEAFF	TGTGCCAGCAGCCACAATGTGGTCACTGAAGCTTTCTTT
TRBV5-1	few	NA	TRBJ2-1	CASSSGGLNYNEQFF	TGCGCCAGCAGCTCCGGCGGGCTCAACTACAATGAGCAGTTCTTC
TRBV5-1	NA	TRBD1	TRBJ2-1	CASSGVVPGQGPTGSYNEQFF	TGCGCCAGCAGCGGTGTGGTACCGGGACAGGGACCGACGGGCTCCTACAATGAGCAGTTCTTC
TRBV11-2	few	TRBD2	TRBJ2-1	CASSLEYQLAELYNEQFF	TGTGCCAGCAGCTTAGAATACCAACTAGCGGAGTTATACAATGAGCAGTTCTTC
TRBV25-1	few	NA	TRBJ2-5	CASSGRGREYQETQYF	TGTGCCAGCAGTGGTCGCGGCAGGGAGTACCAAGAGACCCAGTACTTC
TRBV18	few	NA	TRBJ2-3	CASSRKRADHTQYF	TGTGCCAGCTCACGTAAAAGGGCAGACCATACGCAGTATTTT
TRBV4-3	NA	NA	TRBJ1-4	CASSPLLSNEKLFF	TGCGCCAGCAGCCCCCTATTGAGTAATGAAAAACTGTTTTTT
TRBV7-2	few	TRBD2	TRBJ2-5	CASANGLAGGQETQYF	TGTGCCAGCGCAAACGGACTAGCGGGAGGCCAAGAGACCCAGTACTTC
TRBV7-2	many	TRBD2	TRBJ2-3	CASSAGTNTDTQYF	TGTGCCAGCAGCGCCGGGACTAATACGGATACGCAGTATTTT
TRBV27	many	NA	TRBJ2-3	CASSPRTSDTQYF	TGTGCCAGCAGTCCTCGGACTTCAGATACGCAGTATTTT
TRBV29-1	many	NA	TRBJ1-1	CSVEEGKHWLDTEAFF	TGCAGCGTTGAGGAAGGGAAGCATTGGTTGGACACTGAAGCTTTCTTT
TRBV19	NA	NA	TRBJ2-1	CASRTTRAYNEQFF	TGTGCCAGTAGAACTACGCGCGCATACAATGAGCAGTTCTTC
TRBV15	many	NA	TRBJ2-2	CATSRDQVGTRDTGELFF	TGTGCCACCAGCAGAGACCAAGTTGGGACAAGGGACACCGGGGAGCTGTTTTTT
TRBV6-2/TRBV6-3	NA	NA	TRBJ1-1	CASSRPGIEAFF	TGTGCCAGCAGCCGCCCCGGAATCGAAGCTTTCTTT
TRBV5-1	few	NA	TRBJ2-3	CASSLGPSARTDTQYF	TGCGCCAGCAGCTTGGGACCTAGTGCAAGGACAGATACGCAGTATTTT
TRBV29-1	few	NA	TRBJ1-2	CSVPGEGRYGYTF	TGCAGCGTTCCGGGAGAGGGCCGTTATGGCTACACCTTC
TRBV19	NA	NA	TRBJ2-1	CASSGLGSYNEQFF	TGTGCCAGTAGCGGTCTGGGTTCCTACAATGAGCAGTTCTTC
TRBV29-1	NA	NA	TRBJ2-5	CSVEMVMRETQYF	TGCAGCGTTGAAATGGTCATGCGAGAGACCCAGTACTTC
TRBV7-9	NA	TRBD1	TRBJ1-1	CASSRNRGMMTEAFF	TGTGCCAGCAGTAGAAACAGGGGCATGATGACTGAAGCTTTCTTT
TRBV3-1	NA	NA	TRBJ2-7	CASMAGTDEQYF	TGTGCCAGTATGGCAGGGACCGACGAGCAGTACTTC
TRBV6-1	NA	NA	TRBJ1-2	CASSVQGGPYGYTF	TGTGCCAGCAGTGTCCAGGGTGGCCCCTATGGCTACACCTTC
TRBV7-9	NA	NA	TRBJ2-1	CASSLEASDEQFF	TGTGCCAGCAGCTTAGAGGCGAGCGATGAGCAGTTCTTC
TRBV3-1	few	TRBD2	TRBJ2-1	CASSHSYGLAQNNEQFF	TGTGCCAGCAGCCACTCCTACGGACTAGCGCAAAACAATGAGCAGTTCTTC
TRBV19	NA	NA	TRBJ1-4	CASSMWPANEKLFF	TGTGCCAGTAGTATGTGGCCAGCTAATGAAAAACTGTTTTTT
TRBV3-1	many	NA	TRBJ1-4	CASSQGTNEKLFF	TGTGCCAGCAGCCAGGGAACTAATGAAAAACTGTTTTTT
TRBV18	few	TRBD1	TRBJ1-5	CASSPRTGENQPQHF	TGTGCCAGCTCACCCAGGACAGGGGAAAATCAGCCCCAGCATTTT
TRBV5-6	many	TRBD2	TRBJ2-3	CASSHPSGSRRADTQYF	TGTGCCAGCAGCCATCCTAGCGGGAGTCGGCGAGCAGATACGCAGTATTTT
TRBV5-1	NA	NA	TRBJ2-3	CASSSSEGDTQYF	TGCGCCAGCAGCTCCAGTGAAGGAGATACGCAGTATTTT